This T cell receptor beta chain was recovered during a study of T cell changes during pregnancy in multiple sclerosis. The CDR3 totals 13 residues. The germline gives CDR1 MNHNS, CDR2 SASEGT. Trimming cost V 8 bases and J 1 base, with 6 bases left between them. Details on this clone: Different DNA sequences within this sample yield the same CDR3.

Method: immunoSEQ multiplex PCR; TCRdb's copy keeps in-frame clones and lacks some. The sample shows about 120,000 clones, under 95% of them seen only once. Material: peripheral blood, obtained before pregnancy. This sequence was found in a female donor with multiple sclerosis, enrolled in a pregnancy study. The rearrangement links TRBV6-1 to TRBJ2-6; no firm D call. CDR3 in DNA: TGTGCCAGCCGAGAATCTGGGGCCAACGTCCTGACTTTC. It encodes CASRESGANVLTF.